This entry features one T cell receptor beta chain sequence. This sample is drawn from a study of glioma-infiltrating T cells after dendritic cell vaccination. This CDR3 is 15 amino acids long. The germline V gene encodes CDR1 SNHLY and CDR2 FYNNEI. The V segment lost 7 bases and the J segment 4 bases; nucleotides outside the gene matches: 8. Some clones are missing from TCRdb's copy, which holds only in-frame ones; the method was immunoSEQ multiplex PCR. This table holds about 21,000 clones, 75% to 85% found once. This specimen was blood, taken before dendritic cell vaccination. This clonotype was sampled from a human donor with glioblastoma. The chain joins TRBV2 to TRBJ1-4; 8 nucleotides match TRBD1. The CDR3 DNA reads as TGTGCCAGCACCGGTCAGGGGGCACTTAATGAAAAACTGTTTTTT. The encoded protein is CASTGQGALNEKLFF.